One and the same sample provided the 3 T cell receptor beta chains below, sequenced in a study of blood T cell repertoires in COVID-19. Here immunoSEQ multiplex PCR was the method, and the copy in TCRdb shows in-frame clones only, minus some. The sample includes roughly 50,000 clones, over 75% of them seen just once. Sequencing input: peripheral blood. These receptors were taken from a woman aged 55-69 years with active COVID-19.

V usage is TRBV7-9 and J usage is TRBJ2-7; 7 nucleotides match TRBD1. Germline V gene lookup returns CDR1 SEHNR and CDR2 FQNEAQ (reference sequence). This CDR3 is 13 amino acids long. J lost 3 bases, V lost 5 bases, and 4 bases had no gene match. Here the CDR3 reads CASSIGTDYEQYF. For the CDR3, the DNA is TGTGCCAGCAGCATAGGGACAGACTACGAGCAGTACTTC.

This chain joins TRBV5-1 and TRBJ2-5; the match to TRBD1 covers 8 bases. The germline gives CDR1 SGHRS, CDR2 YFSETQ. V shed 4 bases and J 5 bases; nucleotides not matched to a gene: 4. The CDR3 is 13 residues long. CDR3 loop: CASSLDRVETQYF. CDR3 sequence (DNA): TGCGCCAGCAGCCTGGACAGGGTTGAGACCCAGTACTTC. The full variable domain, rest sourced from reference TRBV5-1 and TRBJ2-5, is KAGVTQTPRYLIKTRGQQVTLSCSPISGHRSVSWYQQTPGQGLQFLFEYFSETQRNKGNFPGRFSGRQFSNSRSEMNVSTLELGDSALYLCASSLDRVETQYFGPGTRLLVL.

This clone turned up a few times. V usage is TRBV4-3 and J usage is TRBJ1-5; TRBD1 agrees at 9 bases. V was pared by 0 bases and J by 2 bases, with 2 bases of the junction left unmatched. The CDR3 has 16 amino acids. The germline CDR1 and CDR2 sequences are LGHNA and YSLEER. The CDR3 DNA follows: TGCGCCAGCAGCCAAGACGGGACAGGGCGCAATCAGCCCCAGCATTTT. Translation: CASSQDGTGRNQPQHF.